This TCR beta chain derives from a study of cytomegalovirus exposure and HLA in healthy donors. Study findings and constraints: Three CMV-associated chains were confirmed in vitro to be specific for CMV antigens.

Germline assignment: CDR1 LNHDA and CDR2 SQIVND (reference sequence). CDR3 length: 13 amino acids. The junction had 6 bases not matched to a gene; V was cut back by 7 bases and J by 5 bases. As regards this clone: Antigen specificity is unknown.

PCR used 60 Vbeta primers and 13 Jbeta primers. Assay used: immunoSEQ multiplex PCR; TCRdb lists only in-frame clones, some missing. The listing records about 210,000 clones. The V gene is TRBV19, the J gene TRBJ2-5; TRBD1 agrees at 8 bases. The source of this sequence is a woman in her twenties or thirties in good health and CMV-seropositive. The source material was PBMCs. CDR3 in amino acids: CASNFGQGETQYF. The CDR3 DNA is TGTGCCAGTAACTTCGGACAGGGTGAGACCCAGTACTTC. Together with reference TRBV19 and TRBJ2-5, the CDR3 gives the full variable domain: DGGITQSPKYLFRKEGQNVTLSCEQNLNHDAMYWYRQDPGQGLRLIYYSQIVNDFQKGDIAEGYSVSREKKESFPLTVTSAQKNPTAFYLCASNFGQGETQYFGPGTRLLVL.